Listed below are T cell receptor beta chains from one sample, sequenced in a study of blood T cells in healthy people across ages. TCRdb re-called the 5' RACE reads through MiXCR, storing one row per CDR3 protein. The table includes approximately 810,000 distinct CDR3 sequences, more than 25% detected once. The sample taken for sequencing was blood. The receptor source for this set is a woman of 80 years or more in good health. Each CDR3 is given with its conserved first and last residue. D genes are given only for firm matches. For some rows the clone size is stated as once, few or many, or as a class when expanded; others skip it.

J	D	V	size	CDR3	DNA
TRBJ2-7	NA	TRBV28	many	CASSLDRYYEQYF	TGTGCCAGCAGTTTAGACAGGTACTACGAGCAGTACTTC
TRBJ2-1	NA	TRBV6-5	once	CASSPTRRGHEQFF	TGTGCCAGCAGTCCTACAAGGAGGGGCCATGAGCAGTTCTTC
TRBJ2-7	NA	TRBV5-1	NA	CASSLEPGGYEQYF	TGCGCCAGCAGCTTGGAGCCGGGCGGTTACGAGCAGTACTTC
TRBJ2-3	TRBD2	TRBV7-2	many	CASSLARAGGRPSQYF	TGTGCCAGCAGCTTAGCTAGGGCGGGGGGGCGGCCATCGCAGTATTTT
TRBJ1-6	NA	TRBV20-1	NA	CSAPWGGRAGSPLHF	TGCAGTGCCCCTTGGGGTGGCAGGGCGGGATCACCCCTCCACTTT
TRBJ2-5	NA	TRBV29-1	many	CSVKPQGSQETQYF	TGCAGCGTTAAACCACAGGGATCCCAAGAGACCCAGTACTTC
TRBJ2-7	TRBD2	TRBV29-1	NA	CSVVLAGAYEQYF	TGCAGCGTTGTCCTAGCGGGAGCCTACGAGCAGTACTTC
TRBJ1-5	NA	TRBV21-1	few	CASTPAAYSNQPQHF	TGTGCCAGCACCCCGGCGGCTTATAGCAATCAGCCCCAGCATTTT
TRBJ1-1	NA	TRBV5-1	few	CASSPQSLTVNTEAFF	TGCGCCAGCAGCCCCCAATCCCTGACTGTGAACACTGAAGCTTTCTTT
TRBJ2-2	NA	TRBV7-6	NA	CASSPRGTGSTGELFF	TGTGCCAGCAGCCCCCGTGGTACAGGGAGCACCGGGGAGCTGTTTTTT